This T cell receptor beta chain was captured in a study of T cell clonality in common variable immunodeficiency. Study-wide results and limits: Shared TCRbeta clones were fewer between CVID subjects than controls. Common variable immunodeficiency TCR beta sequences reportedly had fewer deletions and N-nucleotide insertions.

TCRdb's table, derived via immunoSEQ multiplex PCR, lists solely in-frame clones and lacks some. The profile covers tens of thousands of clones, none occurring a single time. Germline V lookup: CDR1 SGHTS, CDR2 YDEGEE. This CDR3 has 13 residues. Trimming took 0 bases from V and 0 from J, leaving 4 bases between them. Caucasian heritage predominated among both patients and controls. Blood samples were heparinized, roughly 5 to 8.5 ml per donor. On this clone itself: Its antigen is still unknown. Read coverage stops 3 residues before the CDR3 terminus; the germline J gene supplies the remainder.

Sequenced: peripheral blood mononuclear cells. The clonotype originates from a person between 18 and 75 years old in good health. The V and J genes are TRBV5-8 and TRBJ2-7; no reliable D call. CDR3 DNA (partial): TGTGCCAGCAGCTTGGGTTACTCCTACGAG. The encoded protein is CASSLGYSYE. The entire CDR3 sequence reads CASSLGYSYEQYF.